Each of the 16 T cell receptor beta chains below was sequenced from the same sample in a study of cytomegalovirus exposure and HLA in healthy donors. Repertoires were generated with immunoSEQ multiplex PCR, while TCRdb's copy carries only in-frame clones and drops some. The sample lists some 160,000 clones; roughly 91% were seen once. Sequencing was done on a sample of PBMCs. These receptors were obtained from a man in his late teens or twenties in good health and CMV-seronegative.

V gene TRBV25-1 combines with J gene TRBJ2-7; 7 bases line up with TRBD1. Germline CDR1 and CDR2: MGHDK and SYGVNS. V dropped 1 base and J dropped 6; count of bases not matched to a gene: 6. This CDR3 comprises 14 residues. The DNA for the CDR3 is TGTGCCAGCAGTGAATTTGAGGGGGCGAGCGAGCAGTACGTC. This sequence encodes CASSEFEGASEQYV.

CDR3 residues: CASSQKLQAYNEQFF. The CDR3 nucleotides read TGCGCCAGCAGCCAAAAGTTACAGGCATACAATGAGCAGTTCTTC. This rearrangement joins TRBV4-1 to TRBJ2-1; perhaps TRBD1 as D (5 bases). The CDR3 spans 15 residues. Deletions cut 2 bases from V and 4 bases from J, with 12 bases between. Germline V gene lookup returns CDR1 MGHRA and CDR2 YSYEKL.

The CDR3 DNA sequence: TGTGCAAGTCGCTTAGGACAGGGTAAGATGAACACTGAAGCTTTCTTT. Residues: CASRLGQGKMNTEAFF. V usage is TRBV12-2 and J usage is TRBJ1-1; the table's D call TRBD1 went unverified against the DNA. TRBV12-2 is given as a pseudogene. The CDR3 has 16 residues.

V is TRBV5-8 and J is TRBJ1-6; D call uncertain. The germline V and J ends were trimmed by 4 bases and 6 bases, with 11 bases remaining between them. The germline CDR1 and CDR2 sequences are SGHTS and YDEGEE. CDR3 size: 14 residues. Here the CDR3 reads CASSQGRGNSPLHF. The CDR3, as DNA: TGTGCCAGCAGCCAAGGACGGGGTAATTCACCCCTCCACTTT.

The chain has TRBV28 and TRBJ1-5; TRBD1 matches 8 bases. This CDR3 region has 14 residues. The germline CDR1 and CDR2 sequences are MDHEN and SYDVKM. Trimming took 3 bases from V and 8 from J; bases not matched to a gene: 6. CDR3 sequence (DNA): TGTGCCAGCAGTTTTCAGGGGGCAAGGGAGCCCCAGCATTTT. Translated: CASSFQGAREPQHF.

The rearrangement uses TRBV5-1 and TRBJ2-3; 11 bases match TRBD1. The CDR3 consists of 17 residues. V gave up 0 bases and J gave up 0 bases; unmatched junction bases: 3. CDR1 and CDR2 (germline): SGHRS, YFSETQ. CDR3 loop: CASSLGRDRGSTDTQYF. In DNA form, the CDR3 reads TGCGCCAGCAGCTTGGGCCGGGACAGGGGGAGCACAGATACGCAGTATTTT. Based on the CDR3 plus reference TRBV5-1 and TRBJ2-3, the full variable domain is KAGVTQTPRYLIKTRGQQVTLSCSPISGHRSVSWYQQTPGQGLQFLFEYFSETQRNKGNFPGRFSGRQFSNSRSEMNVSTLELGDSALYLCASSLGRDRGSTDTQYFGPGTRLTVL.

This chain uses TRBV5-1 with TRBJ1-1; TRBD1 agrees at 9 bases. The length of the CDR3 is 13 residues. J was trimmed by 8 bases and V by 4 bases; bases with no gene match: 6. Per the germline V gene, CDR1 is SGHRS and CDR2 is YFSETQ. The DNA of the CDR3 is TGCGCCAGCAGCCCACAACAGGGGGCGGAAGCTTTCTTT. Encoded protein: CASSPQQGAEAFF. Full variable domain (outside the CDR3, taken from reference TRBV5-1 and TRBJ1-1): KAGVTQTPRYLIKTRGQQVTLSCSPISGHRSVSWYQQTPGQGLQFLFEYFSETQRNKGNFPGRFSGRQFSNSRSEMNVSTLELGDSALYLCASSPQQGAEAFFGQGTRLTVV.

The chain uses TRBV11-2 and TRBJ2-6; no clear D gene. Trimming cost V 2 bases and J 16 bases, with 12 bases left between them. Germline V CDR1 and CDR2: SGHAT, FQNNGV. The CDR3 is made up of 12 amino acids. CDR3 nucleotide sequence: TGTGCCAGCAGCTTAAGTGGCCTGGAGCTGACTTTC. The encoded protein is CASSLSGLELTF.

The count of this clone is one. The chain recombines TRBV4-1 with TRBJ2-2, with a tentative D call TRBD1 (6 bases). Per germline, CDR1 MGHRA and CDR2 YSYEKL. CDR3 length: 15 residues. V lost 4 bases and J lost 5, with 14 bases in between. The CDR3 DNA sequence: TGCGCCAGCAGCCCCCAGGGGTCGGGGACCGGGGAGCTGTTTTTT. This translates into CASSPQGSGTGELFF.

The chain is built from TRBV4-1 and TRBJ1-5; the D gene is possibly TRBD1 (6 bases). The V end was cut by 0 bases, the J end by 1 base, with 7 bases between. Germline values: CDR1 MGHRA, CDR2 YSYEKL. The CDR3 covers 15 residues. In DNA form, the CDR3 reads TGCGCCAGCAGCCAAGACGACAGGAGCAATCAGCCCCAGCATTTT. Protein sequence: CASSQDDRSNQPQHF.

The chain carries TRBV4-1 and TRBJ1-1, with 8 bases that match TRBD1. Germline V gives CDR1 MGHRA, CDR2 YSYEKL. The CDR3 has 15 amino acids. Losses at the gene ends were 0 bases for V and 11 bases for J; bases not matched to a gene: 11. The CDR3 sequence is CASSQDPAGGFRAFF. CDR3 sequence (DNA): TGCGCCAGCAGCCAAGATCCGGCAGGGGGCTTTAGGGCTTTCTTT.

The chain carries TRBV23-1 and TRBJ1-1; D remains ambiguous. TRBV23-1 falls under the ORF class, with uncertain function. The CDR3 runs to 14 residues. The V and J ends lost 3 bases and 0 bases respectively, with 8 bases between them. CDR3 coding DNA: TGCGCCAGCAGTCATAGTGATCTGAACACTGAAGCTTTCTTT. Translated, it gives CASSHSDLNTEAFF.

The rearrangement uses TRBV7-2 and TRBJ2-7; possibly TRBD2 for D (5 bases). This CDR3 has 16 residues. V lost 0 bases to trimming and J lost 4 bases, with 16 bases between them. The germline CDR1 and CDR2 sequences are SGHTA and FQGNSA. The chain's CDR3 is CASSLASALRGYEQYF. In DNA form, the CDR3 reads TGTGCCAGCAGCTTAGCATCGGCCCTACGGGGTTACGAGCAGTACTTC.

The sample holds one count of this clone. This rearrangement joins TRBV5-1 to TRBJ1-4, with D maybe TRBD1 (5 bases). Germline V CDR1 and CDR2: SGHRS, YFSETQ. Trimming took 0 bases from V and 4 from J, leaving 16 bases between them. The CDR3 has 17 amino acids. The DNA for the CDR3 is TGCGCCAGCAGCTTGGATAGGGGCCTAGGTGGTAATGAAAAACTGTTTTTT. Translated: CASSLDRGLGGNEKLFF.

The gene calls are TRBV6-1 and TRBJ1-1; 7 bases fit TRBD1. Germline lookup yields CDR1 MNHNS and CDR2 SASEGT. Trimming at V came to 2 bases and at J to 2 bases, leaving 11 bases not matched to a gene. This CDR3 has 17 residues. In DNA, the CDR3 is TGTGCCAGCAGTGAATGGGGCACAGGGGTAGGAAACACTGAAGCTTTCTTT. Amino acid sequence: CASSEWGTGVGNTEAFF.

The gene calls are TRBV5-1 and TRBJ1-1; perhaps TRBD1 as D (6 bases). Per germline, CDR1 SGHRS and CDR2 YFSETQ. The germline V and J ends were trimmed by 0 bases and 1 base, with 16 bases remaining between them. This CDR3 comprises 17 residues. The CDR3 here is CASSLVSGRGTNTEAFF. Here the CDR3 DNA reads TGCGCCAGCAGCTTGGTCTCGGGCAGGGGAACGAACACTGAAGCTTTCTTT. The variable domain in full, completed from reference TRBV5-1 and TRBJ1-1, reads KAGVTQTPRYLIKTRGQQVTLSCSPISGHRSVSWYQQTPGQGLQFLFEYFSETQRNKGNFPGRFSGRQFSNSRSEMNVSTLELGDSALYLCASSLVSGRGTNTEAFFGQGTRLTVV.